Shown below are 24 T cell receptor beta chains from a single sample sequenced in a study of blood T cell repertoires in COVID-19. TCRdb keeps only in-frame clones here, not all; method: immunoSEQ multiplex PCR. The sample consists of 180,000 or so clones, around 89% of them appearing once. The sequencing sample was made of peripheral blood. These receptors originate from a man over 45 with acute or convalescent COVID-19.

The V and J genes are TRBV7-2 and TRBJ2-3, with D possibly matching TRBD2 (6 bases). The CDR3 sequence is 15 residues long. In germline, CDR1 is SGHTA, CDR2 FQGNSA. Trimming stripped 8 bases from V and 2 bases from J, with 17 bases between. In DNA, the CDR3 is TGTGCCAGCCGATCCCCGGGACTCTCCACAGATACGCAGTATTTT. This encodes CASRSPGLSTDTQYF.

The J gene is TRBJ2-2, the V gene TRBV5-5; possibly TRBD1 for D (5 bases). The V end was cut by 4 bases, the J end by 5 bases, with 21 bases between. CDR3 length: 17 amino acids. Germline loops: CDR1 SGHKS, CDR2 YYEKEE (reference sequence). The CDR3 region has the DNA TGTGCCAGCAGCCCCCTAGACAGCTCCTTAGGAACCGGGGAGCTGTTTTTT. Encoded protein: CASSPLDSSLGTGELFF.

The gene calls are TRBV14 and TRBJ2-7, with TRBD1 matching 7 bases. This CDR3 is 15 amino acids long. V shed 6 bases and J 0 bases; nucleotides not matched to a gene: 8. CDR1 SGHDN and CDR2 FVKESK come from the germline V gene. The CDR3 sequence is CASSTYRGPSYEQYF. CDR3 DNA sequence: TGTGCCAGCAGTACGTACAGGGGTCCCTCCTACGAGCAGTACTTC.

This clone was seen only once. The CDR3 loop reads CASSEDLQGDTQYF. As DNA, the CDR3 is TGTGCCAGCAGTGAGGACCTCCAGGGAGATACGCAGTATTTT. The J gene is TRBJ2-3, the V gene TRBV2, with D perhaps matching TRBD1 (5 bases). The CDR3 is 14 amino acids. Germline CDR1 and CDR2: SNHLY and FYNNEI. Deletions cut 3 bases from V and 5 bases from J, with 12 bases between.

The count of this clone is one. The chain employs TRBV27 and TRBJ2-1; TRBD2 agrees at 8 bases. Germline V gene lookup returns CDR1 MNHEY and CDR2 SMNVEV (reference sequence). Trimming took 6 bases from V and 4 from J; bases not matched to a gene: 5. The CDR3 runs to 14 residues. CDR3 amino acids: CASRQLADYNEQFF. The CDR3 DNA reads as TGTGCCAGCAGACAACTAGCGGATTACAATGAGCAGTTCTTC.

This clone was counted between two and nine times. The rearrangement links TRBV5-5 to TRBJ1-2, with D maybe TRBD1 (5 bases). This CDR3 is built from 15 residues. The V end was cut by 0 bases, the J end by 5 bases, with 14 bases between. CDR1 SGHKS and CDR2 YYEKEE come from the germline V gene (reference sequence). The CDR3 loop is CASSLDGAGVYGYTF. CDR3 coding DNA: TGTGCCAGCAGCTTGGATGGGGCGGGGGTTTATGGCTACACCTTC.

The chain recombines TRBV19 with TRBJ1-5, with D perhaps TRBD1 (5 bases). The germline V and J ends were trimmed by 0 bases and 1 base, with 7 bases remaining between them. This CDR3 has 15 residues. CDR1 is LNHDA and CDR2 is SQIVND in the germline V gene (reference sequence). This CDR3 reads CASSIDQGSNQPQHF. In DNA form, the CDR3 reads TGTGCCAGTAGTATAGATCAGGGAAGCAATCAGCCCCAGCATTTT.

The chain combines TRBV7-2 with TRBJ2-1, with TRBD2 matching 11 bases. The germline CDR1 and CDR2 sequences are SGHTA and FQGNSA. The CDR3 runs 18 residues. J gave up 9 bases and V 2 bases, and 15 bases lay outside the gene matches. DNA for the CDR3: TGTGCCAGCAGCTTATGGGTGACTAGCGGGATGGTTTTGGCTGAGCAGTTCTTC. Translating it yields CASSLWVTSGMVLAEQFF.

The CDR3 DNA is TGTGCCAGCAGCGAAGCTATCACAGATACGCAGTATTTT. It is translated as CASSEAITDTQYF. The chain employs TRBV11-2 and TRBJ2-3; D gene ambiguous. V was clipped by 5 bases and J by 2 bases, with 8 bases between them. The CDR3 spans 13 residues. From germline, CDR1 is SGHAT and CDR2 FQNNGV.

A note on this clone: An end of the junction does not agree with germline; a read error may underlie this. Different DNA sequences within this sample yield the same CDR3. This chain connects TRBV27 to TRBJ1-5; 7 bases fit TRBD1. The CDR3 is 15 amino acids. The germline gives CDR1 MNHEY, CDR2 SMNVEV (reference sequence). In nucleotides, the CDR3 is TGTGCCAGCGGATGGGGGACAGACAGCAATCAGCCTCAGCATTTT. Its translation is CASGWGTDSNQPQHF.

The J gene is TRBJ1-3, the V gene TRBV7-2; possible D gene TRBD1, 6 bases. CDR3 length: 16 residues. Trimming stripped 7 bases from V and 3 bases from J, with 19 bases between. Germline V gene lookup returns CDR1 SGHTA and CDR2 FQGNSA. The CDR3 sequence: CASIPPRGAYGNTIYF. The CDR3 DNA is TGTGCCAGCATTCCACCGCGGGGGGCGTATGGAAACACCATATATTTT.

This clone came up a few times. The chain has TRBV4-1 and TRBJ1-1, with D possibly being TRBD1 (6 bases). Looked up from germline, CDR1 is MGHRA and CDR2 is YSYEKL. V dropped 3 bases and J dropped 1 base, with 9 bases sitting between them. The CDR3 covers 14 residues. The CDR3 nucleotides read TGCGCCAGCAGCCATCCGACAGGGAACACTGAAGCTTTCTTT. Residues: CASSHPTGNTEAFF.

This chain joins TRBV29-1 and TRBJ2-3, with D possibly being TRBD2 (6 bases). V lost 4 bases and J 0 bases, leaving 14 bases between the germline ends. CDR3 size: 15 residues. The germline V gene encodes CDR1 SQVTM and CDR2 ANQGSEA. The CDR3 DNA is TGCAGCGTTGGGGGGAGGACTCTTAGCACAGATACGCAGTATTTT. This sequence encodes CSVGGRTLSTDTQYF.

The J gene is TRBJ1-4, the V gene TRBV28, with a possible D match to TRBD1 (5 bases). Trimming removed 7 bases at V and 10 bases at J, with 13 bases between. Germline V gives CDR1 MDHEN, CDR2 SYDVKM. CDR3 length equals 12 residues. CDR3 sequence: CASTNPGGKLFF. The CDR3 DNA reads as TGTGCCAGCACCAATCCCGGGGGAAAACTGTTTTTT.

This clone was picked up a small number of times. The V call is TRBV6-2 or TRBV6-3, the J call TRBJ1-5, with 12 bases that match TRBD1. This CDR3 contains 15 residues. V lost 6 bases, J lost 6 bases, and 6 bases stayed unmatched. Germline-derived CDR1 and CDR2 are MNHEY and SVGEGT. The CDR3 DNA follows: TGTGCCAGCAGCCGGGGACAGGGGGCGATTCAGCCCCAGCATTTT. Translating gives CASSRGQGAIQPQHF.

In DNA, the CDR3 is TGTGCCAGCAGTTCGCCAGCCGACTTCAAAGACAGGGAGAATCAGCCCCAGCATTTT. This gives the protein CASSSPADFKDRENQPQHF. This chain links TRBV28 with TRBJ1-5, with 7 bases that match TRBD1. Germline CDR1 reads MDHEN; CDR2 reads SYDVKM. CDR3 size: 19 residues. Unmatched junction bases numbered 19, after V lost 4 bases and J lost 4 bases.

This sequence joins TRBV28 and TRBJ1-5; possibly TRBD1 for D (6 bases). Trimming shortened V by 6 bases and J by 1 base, and 7 bases separated the two germline ends. The CDR3 is made up of 13 amino acids. CDR1 and CDR2 (germline): MDHEN, SYDVKM. CDR3 in DNA: TGTGCCAGCAGGGGGGCCAGCAATCAGCCCCAGCATTTT. Its translation is CASRGASNQPQHF.

This chain joins TRBV28 and TRBJ1-6, with 8 positions matching TRBD1. From germline, CDR1 is MDHEN and CDR2 SYDVKM. The CDR3 covers 16 residues. J was trimmed by 9 bases and V by 7 bases; bases with no gene match: 14. CDR3 DNA: TGTGCCAGCACCACTGGGTTGGACAGGGTTTCTTCACCCCTCCACTTT. It translates to CASTTGLDRVSSPLHF.

The genes are TRBV7-8 and TRBJ1-6; no firm D call. Germline CDR1 and CDR2: SGHVS and FQNEAQ. The CDR3 has 12 amino acids. The V end was cut by 1 base, the J end by 11 bases, with 6 bases between. CDR3 region: CASSLDRAPLHF. The CDR3 nucleotides are TGTGCCAGCAGCTTAGATCGCGCACCCCTCCACTTT.

This clone was recorded only once. The chain joins TRBV18 to TRBJ1-2; tentatively, D is TRBD1 (6 bases). The CDR3 spans 14 residues. The V end was cut by 3 bases, the J end by 6 bases, with 14 bases between. In germline, CDR1 is KGHSH, CDR2 LQKENI. The CDR3: CASSPGHPGNGYTF. DNA of the CDR3: TGTGCCAGCTCACCGGGACATCCTGGGAATGGCTACACCTTC.

The chain uses TRBV7-9 and TRBJ2-5, with TRBD1 matching over 7 bases. V shed 5 bases and J 3 bases; nucleotides not matched to a gene: 9. The V gene's germline CDR1 is SEHNR and CDR2 FQNEAQ (reference sequence). There are 15 residues in the CDR3. The CDR3 bases are TGTGCCAGCAGCGCGGACTGGGACAGTAAAGAGACCCAGTACTTC. Its translation: CASSADWDSKETQYF. Using reference TRBV7-9 and TRBJ2-5 for the parts outside the CDR3, the full variable domain is DTGVSQNPRHKITKRGQNVTFRCDPISEHNRLYWYRQTLGQGPEFLTYFQNEAQLEKSRLLSDRFSAERPKGSFSTLEIQRTEQGDSAMYLCASSADWDSKETQYFGPGTRLLVL.

The chain links TRBV10-2 to TRBJ2-2; TRBD2 aligns across 8 bases. The CDR3 runs 16 residues. CDR1 is WSHSY, CDR2 SAAADI, per germline. Unmatched junction bases numbered 9, after V lost 4 bases and J lost 5 bases. CDR3 sequence reads: CASSARGGRLTGELFF. The CDR3 nucleotides are TGCGCCAGCAGTGCCCGGGGGGGGCGCCTTACCGGGGAGCTGTTTTTT.

V is TRBV14 and J is TRBJ2-5; no firm D call. V was cut by 1 base and J by 2 bases, with 11 bases left in between. Germline lookup yields CDR1 SGHDN and CDR2 FVKESK. The CDR3 is made up of 15 amino acids. CDR3 sequence: CASSQAPSDQETQYF. CDR3 coding DNA: TGTGCCAGCAGCCAAGCGCCGAGCGATCAAGAGACCCAGTACTTC.

The table lists this clone with a count of one. With a far larger clone one base away, a read error is the likely cause. The same CDR3 arises from other DNA sequences in this sample as well. This chain joins TRBV5-4 and TRBJ1-1, with no clear D. Trimming removed 1 base from V and 0 bases from J, with 4 bases in between. Germline V gene lookup returns CDR1 SGHNT and CDR2 YYREEE (reference sequence). CDR3 length: 13 amino acids. The CDR3 loop reads CASSLTVNTEAFF. The CDR3 nucleotides are TGTGCCAGCAGCTTGACAGTGAACACTGAAGCTTTCTTT.